What follows are 2 T cell receptor beta chains derived from one specimen sequenced in a study of cytomegalovirus exposure and HLA in healthy donors. PCR involved 60 Vbeta and 13 Jbeta primers. Clones were sequenced by immunoSEQ multiplex PCR, and TCRdb holds only the in-frame ones, with some missing. Of 150,000 to 200,000 clones in the sample, around 86% were seen once. The sample consisted of PBMCs. Receptors originate from a woman aged 18-30 years in good health and CMV-seronegative.

CDR3 region: CASSLVGGSLSTDTQYF. Written as DNA, the CDR3 is TGCGCCAGCAGCTTGGTGGGAGGTAGCTTGAGCACAGATACGCAGTATTTT. The rearrangement joins TRBV5-1 to TRBJ2-3, with D perhaps TRBD2 (6 bases). This CDR3 comprises 17 residues. V lost 0 bases and J 0 bases, leaving 14 bases between the germline ends. CDR1 is SGHRS and CDR2 is YFSETQ in the germline V gene.

The chain combines TRBV6-5 with TRBJ1-1; 10 bases match TRBD1. The CDR3 totals 14 residues. Trimming at V came to 6 bases and at J to 4 bases, leaving 5 bases not matched to a gene. Per the germline V gene, CDR1 is MNHEY and CDR2 is SVGAGI. This chain's CDR3 is CASSRQGAGTEAFF. The DNA of the CDR3 is TGTGCCAGCAGCCGACAGGGGGCGGGCACTGAAGCTTTCTTT.